These T cell receptor beta chains were read from a single sample in a study of OX40 agonist ivuxolimab in advanced cancers. The protocol was immunoSEQ multiplex PCR, while the TCRdb copy is restricted to in-frame clones and leaves out a portion. This table has tens of thousands of clones, around four fifths appearing once. This sample comprised CD4+ or CD8+ T cells sorted from blood, obtained in a trial of the OX40 agonist ivuxolimab. These receptors were collected from an adult with an advanced solid tumor such as melanoma, head and neck, liver or kidney cancer. Both conserved end residues are part of each CDR3. A D gene is named only where the DNA matches it firmly. Clone size is stated in some rows and not others, as once, few, many or a class when expanded.

j_call | clone_size | v_call | d_call | cdr3_nt | cdr3_aa
TRBJ2-7 | . | TRBV28 | TRBD2 | TGTGCCAGCAGCCACGGGACTAGCGGGTCCTACGAGCAGTACTTC | CASSHGTSGSYEQYF
TRBJ2-5 | . | TRBV7-2 | . | TGTGCCAGCAGCCCAAGGCGGGGCGGGGCCTTACAAGAGACCCAGTACTTC | CASSPRRGGALQETQYF
TRBJ2-7 | . | TRBV5-1 | TRBD1 | TGCGCCAGCAGCTATCAGACAGGGGGCCCCTACGAGCAGTACTTC | CASSYQTGGPYEQYF
TRBJ1-1 | . | TRBV9 | . | TGTGCCAGCAGCCGGCAGGGAGGGGGGAACACTGAAGCTTTCTTT | CASSRQGGGNTEAFF
TRBJ1-2 | . | TRBV11-1 | . | TGTGCCAGCAGCTTAGATCAGAGGAACTATGGCTACACCTTC | CASSLDQRNYGYTF
TRBJ2-5 | . | TRBV5-5 | . | TGTGCCAGCAGCTTGAGAGAGACCCAGTACTTC | CASSLRETQYF
TRBJ1-5 | . | TRBV19 | . | TGTGCCGGGGGCTTGAATCAGCCCCAGCATTTT | CAGGLNQPQHF
TRBJ2-3 | . | TRBV10-3 | TRBD1 | TGTGCCATCAGTGAGCCGGGACAGGGTCTGGATACGCAGTATTTT | CAISEPGQGLDTQYF
TRBJ2-7 | once | TRBV4-1 | TRBD1 | TGCGCCAGCAGCCAAGACGGGACAGTTCCCTACGAGCAGTACTTC | CASSQDGTVPYEQYF
TRBJ2-2 | . | TRBV7-9 | . | TGTGCCAGCAGCTTAGGAGGGGAGTGGGCCGGGGAGCTGTTTTTT | CASSLGGEWAGELFF
TRBJ2-5 | . | TRBV11-3 | TRBD2 | TGTGCCAGCAGCTTAGCGGGAGGCGGAGAGACCCAGTACTTC | CASSLAGGGETQYF
TRBJ2-2 | . | TRBV10-3 | . | TGTGCCATCAGTGAGTTGGGGTTCTTCACCGGGGAGCTGTTTTTT | CAISELGFFTGELFF
TRBJ1-1 | . | TRBV2 | . | TGTGCCAGCACCGTGGGGGGTGATGTCACTGAAGCTTTCTTT | CASTVGGDVTEAFF
TRBJ2-7 | . | TRBV19 | . | TGTGCCAGTAGTATAGTAGGGTACTCCTACGAGCAGTACTTC | CASSIVGYSYEQYF
TRBJ2-2 | . | TRBV4-1 | . | TGCGCCAGCAGCCAGAACTCGGGCCTGGCCGCCGGGGAGCTGTTTTTT | CASSQNSGLAAGELFF
TRBJ1-2 | few | TRBV2 | . | TGTGCCACCTCGGGGGAACCGGGGTACACCTTC | CATSGEPGYTF
TRBJ1-5 | . | TRBV28 | . | TGTGCCAGCAAAACCTCGGAGGGGATTAGCAATCAGCCCCAGCATTTT | CASKTSEGISNQPQHF
TRBJ2-3 | . | TRBV4-2 | TRBD2 | TGTGCCAGCAGCCTTCATCGGGGGGGTAGCGTAGGCACAGATACGCAGTATTTT | CASSLHRGGSVGTDTQYF
TRBJ2-1 | . | TRBV28 | TRBD1 | TGTGCCGTCTCAGGGGGCGCGAGGAATGAGCAGTTCTTC | CAVSGGARNEQFF
TRBJ2-3 | . | TRBV11-3 | . | TGTGCCAGCAGCGTGGGGGCGGGACTATATACAGATACGCAGTATTTT | CASSVGAGLYTDTQYF
TRBJ1-5 | few | TRBV15 | TRBD1 | TGTGCCACCAGCGGGGAACAGGGGGCTGGCAATCAGCCCCAGCATTTT | CATSGEQGAGNQPQHF